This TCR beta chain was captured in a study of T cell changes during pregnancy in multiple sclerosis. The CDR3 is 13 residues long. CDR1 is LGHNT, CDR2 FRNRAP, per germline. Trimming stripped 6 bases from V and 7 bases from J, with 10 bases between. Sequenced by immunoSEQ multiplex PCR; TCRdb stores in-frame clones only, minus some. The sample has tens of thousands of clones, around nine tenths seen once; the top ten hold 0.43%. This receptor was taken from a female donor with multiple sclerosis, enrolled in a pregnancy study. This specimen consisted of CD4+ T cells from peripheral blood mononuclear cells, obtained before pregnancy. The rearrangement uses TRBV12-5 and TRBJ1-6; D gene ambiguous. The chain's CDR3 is CASGSLPNSPLHF. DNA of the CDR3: TGTGCTAGTGGCTCCCTACCGAATTCACCCCTCCACTTT.